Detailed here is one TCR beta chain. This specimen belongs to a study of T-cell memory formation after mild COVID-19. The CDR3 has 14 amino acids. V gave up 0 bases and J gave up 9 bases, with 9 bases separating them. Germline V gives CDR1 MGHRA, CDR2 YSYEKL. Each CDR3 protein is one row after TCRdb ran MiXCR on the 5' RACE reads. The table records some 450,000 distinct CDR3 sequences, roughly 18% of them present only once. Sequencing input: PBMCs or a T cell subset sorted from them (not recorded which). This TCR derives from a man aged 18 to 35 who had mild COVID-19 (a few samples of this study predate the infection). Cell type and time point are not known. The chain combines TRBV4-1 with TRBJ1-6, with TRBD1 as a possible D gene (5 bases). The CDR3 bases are TGCGCCAGCAGCCAAGACAGGGCGGGTTCACCCCTCCACTTT. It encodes CASSQDRAGSPLHF.